The TCR beta chain under discussion was sequenced for a study of blood T cell repertoires in COVID-19. Study-wide background: Collection of acute and convalescent COVID-19 samples took place in the United States, Italy and Spain. T cells, B-cell-depleted T cells, or PBMCs provided the cDNA or gDNA that served as material.

The ends were cut back, 5 bases at V and 7 bases at J, with 8 bases in the middle. The CDR3 consists of 11 residues. Germline V gives CDR1 SGHAT, CDR2 FQDESV (reference sequence). Per the authors' pipeline: Counts of nucleated cells, estimated from reference gene primer amplification, were obtained. Some clones are missing from TCRdb's copy, which holds only in-frame ones; the method was immunoSEQ multiplex PCR. The V and J calls and the clone size are those of that table, but D and trimming were determined from the DNA. In the table there are about 240,000 clones, approximately 80% of which are singletons. This clone was seen more than once but under ten times.

Sequenced input: peripheral blood. This chain connects TRBV11-1 to TRBJ1-2, with D uncertain. The sequence came from an elderly woman with acute or convalescent COVID-19. CDR3 protein: CASSGRGGYTF. CDR3 nucleotides: TGTGCCAGCAGCGGCAGAGGTGGCTACACCTTC.